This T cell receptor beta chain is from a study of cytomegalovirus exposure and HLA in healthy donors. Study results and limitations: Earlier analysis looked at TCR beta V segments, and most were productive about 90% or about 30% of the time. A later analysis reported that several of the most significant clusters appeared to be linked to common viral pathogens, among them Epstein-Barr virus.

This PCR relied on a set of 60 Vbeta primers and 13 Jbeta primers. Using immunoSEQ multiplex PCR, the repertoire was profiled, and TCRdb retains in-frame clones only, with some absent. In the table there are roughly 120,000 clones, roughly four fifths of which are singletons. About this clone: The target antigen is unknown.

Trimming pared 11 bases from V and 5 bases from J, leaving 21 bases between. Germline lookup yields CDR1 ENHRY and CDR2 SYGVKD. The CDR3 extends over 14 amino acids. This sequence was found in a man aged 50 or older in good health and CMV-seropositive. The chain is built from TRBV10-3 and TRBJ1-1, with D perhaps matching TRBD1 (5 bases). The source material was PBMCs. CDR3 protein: CASEGGDYGTEAFF. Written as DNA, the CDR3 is TGTGCCTCCGAGGGCGGGGACTATGGGACTGAAGCTTTCTTT.